What follows is one T cell receptor (beta chain) and its context. This sample is part of a study of blood T cell repertoires in COVID-19. Assay used: immunoSEQ multiplex PCR; TCRdb lists only in-frame clones, some missing. This table holds fewer than 300,000 clones, 85% found once. Recruitment covered under 25 US areas and drew participants whose ages spanned roughly 18 to 100 years. In assigning cohorts, the study relied on participant-reported clinical history. The sequence was obtained from a woman between 45 and 65 years old who had recovered from COVID-19. Sequenced sample: PBMCs or T cells enriched from blood (not recorded which).

CDR3 loop: CASSHPGLAGALHEQYF. As DNA, the CDR3 is TGTGCCAGCTCACACCCGGGACTAGCGGGAGCCCTCCACGAGCAGTACTTC. The chain couples TRBV18 to TRBJ2-7; 14 nucleotides line up with TRBD2. The V segment lost 4 bases and the J segment 5 bases; nucleotides outside the gene matches: 10. Per the germline V gene, CDR1 is KGHSH and CDR2 is LQKENI. This CDR3 is 17 amino acids long.